This T cell receptor (beta chain) originates from a study of Ad26.COV2.S vaccination and SARS-CoV-2 variants. Broader study findings: Spike-specific TCR breadth was greater after Ad26.COV2.S than placebo.

Turning to this clone: Antigen specificity is unknown.

Sequencing was performed with immunoSEQ multiplex PCR; in TCRdb, only in-frame clones are kept and a portion is missing. The sample contains 300,000 to 450,000 clones, 90% to 95% of which appear only once. This receptor was obtained from a human donor who had recovered from COVID-19. The sequenced sample was peripheral blood, obtained after recovery from COVID-19.

DNA for the CDR3: TGTGCCAGTAGCAGGGGATCGGAAGTCTACGAGCAGTACTTC. It translates to CASSRGSEVYEQYF. The chain joins TRBV19 to TRBJ2-7; D might be TRBD1 (6 bases). The CDR3 is made up of 14 amino acids. Per germline, CDR1 LNHDA and CDR2 SQIVND (reference sequence). V lost 6 bases to trimming and J lost 3 bases, with 15 bases between them.